Presented here are 30 T cell receptor beta chains from one specimen sequenced in a study of OX40 agonist ivuxolimab in advanced cancers. Libraries were prepared by immunoSEQ multiplex PCR; TCRdb keeps only in-frame clonotypes and omits some of them. The table has about 70,000 clones, 89% seen once. Sample: CD4+ or CD8+ T cells sorted from blood, taken in a trial of the OX40 agonist ivuxolimab. These receptors came from an adult with an advanced solid tumor such as melanoma, head and neck, liver or kidney cancer.

The chain links TRBV29-1 to TRBJ2-5; TRBD1 matches at 7 bases. The CDR3 is made up of 14 amino acids. In germline, CDR1 is SQVTM, CDR2 ANQGSEA. J gave up 5 bases and V 5 bases, and 11 bases lay outside the gene matches. The DNA of the CDR3 is TGCAGCGTTACCGGGACAGTTGCTCGGGAGACCCAGTACTTC. This codes for CSVTGTVARETQYF.

The chain has TRBV4-1 and TRBJ2-7; TRBD1 matches at 7 bases. The CDR3 has 19 residues. Germline-derived CDR1 and CDR2 are MGHRA and YSYEKL. J was trimmed by 0 bases and V by 0 bases; bases with no gene match: 14. CDR3 nucleotides: TGCGCCAGCAGCCAAGATTCGTCAGGGGGTTGGGCCAGCTCCTACGAGCAGTACTTC. Translation: CASSQDSSGGWASSYEQYF.

This chain connects TRBV5-1 to TRBJ1-1; the match to TRBD1 covers 7 bases. The CDR3 is made up of 14 amino acids. Per the germline V gene, CDR1 is SGHRS and CDR2 is YFSETQ. With 1 base clipped from V and 5 bases from J, the junction kept 5 bases outside the gene matches. The CDR3 nucleotides are TGCGCCAGCAGCTTGATGACAGGGCGGACTGAAGCTTTCTTT. It encodes CASSLMTGRTEAFF.

The J gene is TRBJ1-5, the V gene TRBV7-6; TRBD1 matches 7 bases. V lost 5 bases to trimming and J lost 3 bases; unmatched junction nucleotides: 16. There are 18 residues in the CDR3. Germline lookup yields CDR1 SGHVS and CDR2 FNYEAQ. DNA of the CDR3: TGTGCCAGCAGCCGCTTCAGATCCGGGACAGCGTCCAATCAGCCCCAGCATTTT. As protein: CASSRFRSGTASNQPQHF.

The J gene is TRBJ2-5, the V gene TRBV4-1; D might be TRBD2 (6 bases). Germline CDR1 and CDR2: MGHRA and YSYEKL. CDR3 length: 14 amino acids. With 1 base removed from V and 5 bases from J, the gap between germline ends came to 11 bases. The DNA for the CDR3 is TGCGCCAGCAGCCAAGTCGGGGGTGGGGAGACCCAGTACTTC. It encodes CASSQVGGGETQYF.

V gene TRBV14 combines with J gene TRBJ2-7; D may be TRBD1 (5 bases). V was pared by 0 bases and J by 3 bases, with 9 bases between. The CDR3 runs to 14 residues. Germline CDR1 is SGHDN and CDR2 is FVKESK. The CDR3 DNA is TGTGCCAGCAGCCAAGAAGGGGTTTACTACGAGCAGTACTTC. Its translation is CASSQEGVYYEQYF.

The rearrangement links TRBV7-9 to TRBJ2-1, with a possible D match to TRBD1 (6 bases). V lost 1 base and J 3 bases, leaving 13 bases between the germline ends. Germline CDR1 SEHNR, CDR2 FQNEAQ (reference sequence). This CDR3 has 16 residues. The CDR3 nucleotides are TGTGCCAGCAGCTTAGTACAGGGCGTAAGCTACAATGAGCAGTTCTTC. Its translation: CASSLVQGVSYNEQFF. Drawing the rest from reference TRBV7-9 and TRBJ2-1, the complete variable domain is DTGVSQNPRHKITKRGQNVTFRCDPISEHNRLYWYRQTLGQGPEFLTYFQNEAQLEKSRLLSDRFSAERPKGSFSTLEIQRTEQGDSAMYLCASSLVQGVSYNEQFFGPGTRLTVL.

The V call is TRBV5-8, the J call TRBJ1-5; no definite D call. Germline-derived CDR1 and CDR2 are SGHTS and YDEGEE. This CDR3 is built from 11 residues. Trimming shortened V by 5 bases and J by 4 bases, and 4 bases separated the two germline ends. In DNA, the CDR3 is TGTGCCAGCAGTCTTAATCAGCCCCAGCATTTT. Translation: CASSLNQPQHF.

V gene TRBV5-1 combines with J gene TRBJ2-3; 9 bases are a match to TRBD1. There are 14 residues in the CDR3. The germline CDR1 and CDR2 sequences are SGHRS and YFSETQ. J lost 3 bases, V lost 4 bases, and 3 bases had no gene match. CDR3 nucleotides: TGCGCCAGCAGCCCACAGGGGGCAACAGATACGCAGTATTTT. This gives the protein CASSPQGATDTQYF.

The chain combines TRBV28 with TRBJ1-5, with 7 nucleotides matching TRBD1. Germline V gene lookup returns CDR1 MDHEN and CDR2 SYDVKM. V shed 6 bases, J shed 5 bases, and the junction held 10 bases outside the gene matches. The CDR3 length is 15 residues. This chain's CDR3 is CASSQTGWYDQPQHF. The DNA for the CDR3 is TGTGCCAGCAGCCAGACAGGGTGGTACGATCAGCCCCAGCATTTT.

The chain employs TRBV9 and TRBJ1-6; unclear D gene. The CDR3 has 16 amino acids. Germline lookup yields CDR1 SGDLS and CDR2 YYNGEE. Trimming cost V 2 bases and J 0 bases, with 9 bases left between them. CDR3: CASSVKGSSYNSPLHF. CDR3 DNA: TGTGCCAGCAGCGTGAAGGGAAGCTCCTATAATTCACCCCTCCACTTT.

The V call is TRBV19, the J call TRBJ2-7; the match to TRBD1 covers 7 bases. The V and J ends lost 4 bases and 2 bases, in that order; junction bases with no gene match: 5. From germline, CDR1 is LNHDA and CDR2 SQIVND (reference sequence). There are 14 residues in the CDR3. CDR3 loop: CASSKGQVTYEQYF. The CDR3 nucleotides read TGTGCCAGTAGTAAAGGACAGGTCACCTACGAGCAGTACTTC.

This clone was found once. The gene calls are TRBV27 and TRBJ2-7; 13 bases are a match to TRBD2. The germline V gene has CDR1 MNHEY and CDR2 SMNVEV (reference sequence). Trimming cost V 4 bases and J 3 bases; bases outside gene matches: 15. The CDR3 is 19 amino acids. The CDR3 sequence: CASSYSLRTSGGPGYEQYF. The DNA of the CDR3 is TGTGCCAGCAGTTACTCACTTCGGACTAGCGGGGGTCCAGGCTACGAGCAGTACTTC.

J is TRBJ1-4 and V is TRBV5-1; possible D gene TRBD1, 5 bases. Germline CDR1 and CDR2: SGHRS and YFSETQ. V lost 4 bases to trimming and J lost 5 bases, with 15 bases between them. The CDR3 covers 15 residues. The CDR3 here is CASSPGGNTNEKLFF. In nucleotides, the CDR3 is TGCGCCAGCAGCCCGGGGGGGAATACGAATGAAAAACTGTTTTTT.

This clone ranks as medium-sized (0.01 to 0.1%). The chain has TRBV7-6 and TRBJ2-7; 7 bases are shared with TRBD2. V lost 3 bases, J lost 2 bases, and 10 bases stayed unmatched. The CDR3 sequence is 16 residues long. Germline V gene data show CDR1 as SGHVS and CDR2 as FNYEAQ. The CDR3 here is CASSFMSSSGTYEQYF. The DNA for the CDR3 is TGTGCCAGCAGCTTTATGTCGTCTAGCGGAACCTACGAGCAGTACTTC.

The gene calls are TRBV6-5 and TRBJ2-3, with D possibly TRBD1 on 6 matching bases. Germline V gives CDR1 MNHEY, CDR2 SVGAGI. Trimming removed 5 bases at V and 4 bases at J, with 10 bases between. This CDR3 region has 13 residues. CDR3 protein: CASSRGQPDTQYF. The CDR3 DNA is TGTGCCAGCAGTCGCGGACAGCCAGATACGCAGTATTTT.

The chain uses TRBV10-3 and TRBJ1-1; 7 bases are a match to TRBD1. After removal of 4 bases from V and 4 bases from J, the junction contained 6 bases not matched to a gene. The CDR3 loop spans 14 amino acids. CDR1 is ENHRY and CDR2 is SYGVKD in the germline V gene. The CDR3, as DNA: TGTGCCATCAGTGCTACAGGGGATAGCACTGAAGCTTTCTTT. Protein sequence: CAISATGDSTEAFF.

This clone is a singleton in its sample. The chain employs TRBV25-1 and TRBJ2-1; D might be TRBD2 (5 bases). The CDR3 is 18 residues long. Germline values: CDR1 MGHDK, CDR2 SYGVNS. V dropped 1 base and J dropped 0 bases, with 16 bases sitting between them. This CDR3 reads CASSEFRGQAFSYNEQFF. The DNA of the CDR3 is TGTGCCAGCAGTGAATTTAGAGGGCAGGCCTTCTCCTACAATGAGCAGTTCTTC. The complete variable domain, with remaining parts taken from reference TRBV25-1 and TRBJ2-1, reads EADIYQTPRYLVIGTGKKITLECSQTMGHDKMYWYQQDPGMELHLIHYSYGVNSTEKGDLSSESTVSRIRTEHFPLTLESARPSHTSQYLCASSEFRGQAFSYNEQFFGPGTRLTVL.

The rearrangement links TRBV11-2 to TRBJ2-3; D remains unclear. The CDR3 loop spans 16 amino acids. Trimming stripped 4 bases from V and 2 bases from J, with 16 bases between. The germline gives CDR1 SGHAT, CDR2 FQNNGV. CDR3 bases: TGTGCCAGCAGCTCCGACTGGTCCCGGGTCACAGATACGCAGTATTTT. This gives the protein CASSSDWSRVTDTQYF.

Here the CDR3 reads CASKGGPNSPLHF. CDR3 nucleotides: TGTGCCAGTAAAGGAGGGCCCAATTCACCCCTCCACTTT. The V and J genes are TRBV6-5 and TRBJ1-6; D remains unclear. CDR3 size: 13 residues. Germline V gene data show CDR1 as MNHEY and CDR2 as SVGAGI. V was clipped by 9 bases and J by 7 bases, with 13 bases between them.

The chain uses TRBV12-5 and TRBJ1-1; D gene ambiguous. V dropped 1 base and J dropped 0 bases, with 9 bases sitting between them. Germline CDR1 reads LGHNT; CDR2 reads FRNRAP. This CDR3 has 15 residues. The CDR3 here is CASGLELPMNTEAFF. In DNA, the CDR3 is TGTGCTAGTGGTTTGGAATTGCCGATGAACACTGAAGCTTTCTTT.

CDR3 coding DNA: TGCAGTGCCCGACGGACGGGCGAGCAGTACTTC. Translated, it gives CSARRTGEQYF. The chain joins TRBV20-1 to TRBJ2-7; unclear D gene. The V end was cut by 6 bases, the J end by 6 bases, with 12 bases between. Per germline, CDR1 DFQATT and CDR2 SNEGSKA (reference sequence). This CDR3 comprises 11 residues.

The chain links TRBV5-1 to TRBJ2-5; weak D call: TRBD1 (6 bases). The CDR3 loop spans 14 amino acids. The germline gives CDR1 SGHRS, CDR2 YFSETQ. The V and J ends lost 1 base and 2 bases respectively, with 9 bases between them. The CDR3 sequence is CASSLQTGQETQYF. The DNA for the CDR3 is TGCGCCAGCAGCTTGCAGACAGGACAAGAGACCCAGTACTTC.

This clone was counted a single time. The V and J genes are TRBV9 and TRBJ2-3, with 9 bases lining up with TRBD1. The CDR3 totals 15 residues. The V segment lost 5 bases and the J segment 1 base; nucleotides outside the gene matches: 5. CDR1 and CDR2 from the germline V gene are SGDLS and YYNGEE. CDR3 sequence: CASRPQGARTDTQYF. For the CDR3, the DNA is TGTGCCAGCAGGCCACAGGGGGCCCGCACAGATACGCAGTATTTT.

The chain combines TRBV11-2 with TRBJ2-7; D gene ambiguous. V lost 0 bases, J lost 6 bases, and 9 bases lay in between. The CDR3 covers 13 residues. CDR1 SGHAT and CDR2 FQNNGV come from the germline V gene. The CDR3 region has the DNA TGTGCCAGCAGCTTAGATCGACAACGCGAGCAGTACTTC. It specifies CASSLDRQREQYF.

The rearrangement uses TRBV6-5 and TRBJ1-1; TRBD1 might be the D (5 bases). Deletions cut 7 bases from V and 1 base from J, with 13 bases between. In germline, CDR1 is MNHEY, CDR2 SVGAGI. The CDR3 has 14 residues. CDR3 residues: CASTAAGGNTEAFF. CDR3 in DNA: TGTGCCAGCACCGCCGCGGGGGGGAACACTGAAGCTTTCTTT.

The chain uses TRBV28 and TRBJ1-1; no clear D. CDR1 is MDHEN and CDR2 is SYDVKM in the germline V gene. This CDR3 has 14 amino acids. V was clipped by 4 bases and J by 7 bases, with 16 bases between them. The CDR3 sequence is CASSSTAGILEAFF. In DNA, the CDR3 is TGTGCCAGCAGTTCGACGGCCGGGATTCTTGAAGCTTTCTTT.

This sequence joins TRBV6-5 and TRBJ1-1; the D is unclear. V shed 0 bases and J shed 0 bases, with 8 bases lying between them. CDR3 length: 15 amino acids. Germline loops: CDR1 MNHEY, CDR2 SVGAGI. The DNA of the CDR3 is TGTGCCAGCAGTTACTCATGGGCCATGAACACTGAAGCTTTCTTT. Its protein product is CASSYSWAMNTEAFF.

This chain links TRBV7-2 with TRBJ2-3; 9 bases are a match to TRBD1. V trimming: 4 bases; J trimming: 1 base; junction bases outside the gene matches: 6. Germline assignment: CDR1 SGHTA and CDR2 FQGNSA. The CDR3 is 16 residues long. The CDR3 bases are TGTGCCAGCAGCTCACAGGGGGCGCTGGGCACAGATACGCAGTATTTT. Protein: CASSSQGALGTDTQYF.

This chain joins TRBV6-5 and TRBJ2-7, with 7 bases matching TRBD2. Germline loops: CDR1 MNHEY, CDR2 SVGAGI. Germline trimming cut 3 bases from V and 0 bases from J; bases unmatched to any gene: 5. The CDR3 loop spans 15 amino acids. CDR3 loop: CASSYWGGSSYEQYF. DNA of the CDR3: TGTGCCAGCAGTTATTGGGGGGGTAGCTCCTACGAGCAGTACTTC.